The next 12 T cell receptor beta chains were all read from a single sample in a study of regulatory T cells in long-lasting Graves disease. Sequencing libraries for TCR beta were prepared with iRepertoire HTBI primers and Arm-PCR of CDR3 regions. Via MiXCR, TCRdb re-called the multiplex PCR reads, giving one row per CDR3 protein. In the table there are 550,000 to 700,000 distinct CDR3 sequences, 15% to 20% of which are singletons. The time point here: newly diagnosed GD, antithyroid drugs for less than 3 months. The TCR library used RNA extracted from PBMCs. Another study also made use of these data, one on T cells in Graves' hyperthyroidism and ophthalmopathy.

Sequenced here: peripheral blood mononuclear cells (PBMCs), sampled at new diagnosis, from a patient treated with antithyroid drugs. These receptor sequences come from a man younger than 35 with Graves disease.

Ten or more counts support this clonotype. This chain uses TRBV30 with TRBJ1-1, with D unclear. The V gene lost 4 bases and the J gene lost 12 bases, with 21 bases spanning the gap. The CDR3 length is 13 residues. From germline, CDR1 is GTSNPN and CDR2 SVGIG (reference sequence). In DNA form, the CDR3 reads TGTGCCTGGACCGTGGTTGGTGACTTCGGTCCTTTCTTT. Translation: CAWTVVGDFGPFF.

The V call is TRBV19, the J call TRBJ1-5, with 9 bases identical to TRBD1. The germline V gene encodes CDR1 LNHDA and CDR2 SQIVND (reference sequence). There are 16 residues in the CDR3. J lost 1 base, V lost 4 bases, and 5 bases had no gene match. This chain's CDR3 is CASSRGGTGSNQPQHF. CDR3 nucleotides: TGTGCCAGTAGTAGAGGGGGGACAGGGAGCAATCAGCCCCAGCATTTT.

This clonotype was counted ten times or more. This sequence joins TRBV20-1 and TRBJ2-5; 11 bases line up with TRBD2. This CDR3 has 15 residues. Trimming removed 0 bases from V and 4 bases from J; junction bases left unmatched: 4. Germline loops: CDR1 DFQATT, CDR2 SNEGSKA (reference sequence). The CDR3 is CSARDSGRASETQYF. CDR3 DNA: TGCAGTGCTAGAGATAGCGGGAGGGCCTCAGAGACCCAGTACTTC.

This clonotype showed up many times. For the CDR3, the DNA is TGTGCCAGCAGTGAAGGGACAGGGGTCCGCGAGACCCAGTACTTC. Protein: CASSEGTGVRETQYF. The chain is built from TRBV28 and TRBJ2-3, with TRBD1 identical over 10 bases. The DNA end is a closer match to TRBJ2-5, so the J assignment may be wrong. CDR1 is MDHEN and CDR2 is SYDVKM in the germline V gene. The CDR3 is made up of 15 amino acids.

There are a few counts of this clonotype. The V and J genes are TRBV5-1 and TRBJ1-1; 8 bases fit TRBD1. Germline trimming cut 6 bases from V and 6 bases from J; bases unmatched to any gene: 10. This CDR3 comprises 14 residues. Germline CDR1 reads SGHRS; CDR2 reads YFSETQ. CDR3 DNA sequence: TGCGCCAGCATGTTGGACGGACAGGGCTCTGAAGCTTTCTTT. This sequence encodes CASMLDGQGSEAFF.

This chain links TRBV20-1 with TRBJ2-7; D not certain. The CDR3 loop spans 15 amino acids. Germline V gives CDR1 DFQATT, CDR2 SNEGSKA (reference sequence). Between the trimmed V and J ends, which lost 1 base and 1 base, there was a span of 14 bases. CDR3 residues: CSARVLLVGSYEQYF. The CDR3 nucleotides read TGCAGTGCTAGAGTTCTTCTGGTTGGGTCCTACGAGCAGTACTTC.

This clonotype was picked up many times. V is TRBV28 and J is TRBJ2-7; 9 positions agree with TRBD2. The CDR3 is made up of 16 amino acids. Per the germline V gene, CDR1 is MDHEN and CDR2 is SYDVKM. V lost 2 bases to trimming and J lost 3 bases; unmatched junction nucleotides: 8. The CDR3 sequence: CASSLPTSGFIYEQYF. In DNA, the CDR3 is TGTGCCAGCAGTTTACCGACTAGCGGCTTCATCTACGAGCAGTACTTC.

V gene TRBV20-1 combines with J gene TRBJ2-2; 7 nucleotides agree with TRBD2. Germline V lookup: CDR1 DFQATT, CDR2 SNEGSKA (reference sequence). J was trimmed by 0 bases and V by 3 bases; bases with no gene match: 7. The CDR3 consists of 16 residues. The CDR3 sequence is CSASALARANTGELFF. The CDR3 coding sequence is TGCAGTGCTAGTGCACTAGCGAGAGCGAACACCGGGGAGCTGTTTTTT.

This clonotype was seen more than once but under ten times. Here the CDR3 DNA reads TGTGCCAGTAGCGGAGGGACAGCTAACTATGGCTACACCTTC. It yields the protein CASSGGTANYGYTF. J is TRBJ1-2 and V is TRBV19, with TRBD1 identical over 7 bases. In germline, CDR1 is LNHDA, CDR2 SQIVND (reference sequence). J lost 0 bases, V lost 6 bases, and 4 bases had no gene match. This CDR3 is built from 14 residues.

The table lists this clonotype with many counts. The CDR3 nucleotides read TGTGCCAGCAGCCAACTTGGGTCCGGCAATGAGCAGTTCTTC. Translation gives CASSQLGSGNEQFF. The genes are TRBV7-9 and TRBJ2-1; D is uncertain. V lost 5 bases and J lost 6, with 14 bases in between. The CDR3 runs 14 residues. The germline V gene encodes CDR1 SEHNR and CDR2 FQNEAQ (reference sequence).

The chain couples TRBV18 to TRBJ2-1, with a weak D call TRBD2 (5 bases). V dropped 3 bases and J dropped 10 bases, with 7 bases sitting between them. The CDR3 contains 11 residues. Germline V gene sequence: CDR1 KGHSH, CDR2 LQKENI. The CDR3 region has the DNA TGTGCCAGCTCACCTGACTACGAGCAGTTCTTC. It codes for CASSPDYEQFF.

This clonotype was counted at least ten times. The chain has TRBV12-3 or TRBV12-4 and TRBJ2-1, with D maybe TRBD2 (7 bases). Between the trimmed V and J ends, which lost 7 bases and 2 bases, there was a span of 15 bases. The CDR3 length is 15 residues. Here the CDR3 DNA reads TGTGCCAGCAATTCCGAAGGGGGGGCCTACAATGAGCAGTTCTTC. This gives the protein CASNSEGGAYNEQFF.